Ten or more counts support the clone carrying this T cell receptor beta chain. The data are from a study of blood T cell repertoires in COVID-19. Background on the study: Samples representing acute and convalescent COVID-19 were sourced from the United States, Italy and Spain. Sources were T cells, B-cell-depleted T cells, or PBMCs; the material itself was cDNA or gDNA.

V was trimmed by 1 base and J by 4 bases, leaving 13 bases between them. The CDR3 is made up of 15 amino acids. Germline CDR1 is MGHRA and CDR2 is YSYEKL. In the original workflow: Cell counts per sample came from amplifying reference gene primers. The assay was immunoSEQ multiplex PCR, and TCRdb's table has in-frame clones only and misses some. V, J and clone size derive from that table, while D and trimming were established from the DNA sequence. The table has 210,000 or so clones, 84% seen once. This receptor was taken from a human donor in a cohort sampled during active COVID-19. This sequence joins TRBV4-1 and TRBJ1-1, with D perhaps matching TRBD1 (5 bases). The sequencing input was peripheral blood. The CDR3 spells CASSQGPTTATEAFF. Written as DNA, the CDR3 is TGCGCCAGCAGCCAAGGCCCAACGACAGCCACTGAAGCTTTCTTT.